A single sample is the source of the 8 T cell receptor beta chains below, sequenced in a study of blood T cells in healthy people across ages. Primed by a sample-barcoded 5' primer and a J-beta primer mix, a second PCR proceeded for about 7 to 11 cycles. MiXCR, applied by TCRdb to the 5' RACE reads, yields one record per CDR3 protein. The sample lists about 640,000 distinct CDR3 sequences, 25% to 35% occurring once. Sequenced material: blood. The receptors were sampled from a woman of 80 years or more in good health.

Note on this clonotype: Given a much more abundant clone one base away, this may be a read error. The rearrangement uses TRBV11-1 and TRBJ2-7, with 14 bases matching TRBD2. The CDR3 has 16 residues. Germline CDR1 and CDR2: SGHAT and FQDESV (reference sequence). Germline trimming cut 1 base from V and 7 bases from J; bases unmatched to any gene: 6. CDR3 nucleotides: TGTGCCAGCAGCTTAGGAGGGACTAGCGGGGGAAGTGAGCAGTACTTC. It translates to CASSLGGTSGGSEQYF.

Comments on this clonotype: In this CDR3 the conserved last residue, phenylalanine or tryptophan, is missing, so a read error is likely. The chain combines TRBV7-8 with TRBJ2-4; 8 nucleotides align to TRBD2. Germline CDR1 and CDR2: SGHVS and FQNEAQ. CDR3 size: 20 residues. V trimming: 6 bases; J trimming: 0 bases; junction bases outside the gene matches: 19. In nucleotides, the CDR3 is TGTGCCAGCAGTGCTCAGGTGCTAAGGACTAGCCGGTCAGCCAAAAACATTCAGTACGTC. Translating gives CASSAQVLRTSRSAKNIQYV.

At least ten counts were recorded for this clonotype. The chain has TRBV7-9 and TRBJ2-3; D may be TRBD2 (6 bases). This CDR3 is built from 14 residues. V dropped 1 base and J dropped 9 bases, with 14 bases sitting between them. Germline assignment: CDR1 SEHNR and CDR2 FQNEAQ (reference sequence). CDR3 amino acids: CASSLELGGATQYF. The CDR3 nucleotides are TGTGCCAGCAGCTTAGAACTAGGCGGGGCAACGCAGTATTTT. Full variable domain (remainder filled in from reference TRBV7-9 and TRBJ2-3): DTGVSQNPRHKITKRGQNVTFRCDPISEHNRLYWYRQTLGQGPEFLTYFQNEAQLEKSRLLSDRFSAERPKGSFSTLEIQRTEQGDSAMYLCASSLELGGATQYFGPGTRLTVL.

As to this clonotype: Given a much more abundant clone one base away, this may be a read error. The chain recombines TRBV7-3 with TRBJ2-1; D is possibly TRBD1 or TRBD2 (6 bases each). The germline gives CDR1 SGHTA, CDR2 FQGTGA. The CDR3 covers 13 residues. The CDR3 here is CVSSFGGQNEQFF. CDR3 DNA sequence: TGTGTCAGCAGCTTTGGGGGGCAGAATGAGCAGTTCTTC.

This clonotype was recorded at least ten times. The rearrangement links TRBV9 to TRBJ1-5; 7 bases map to TRBD1. CDR3 length: 15 amino acids. The germline V gene has CDR1 SGDLS and CDR2 YYNGEE. J gave up 3 bases and V 3 bases, and 6 bases lay outside the gene matches. CDR3 nucleotide sequence: TGTGCCAGCAGCGGGAAGGGGGCGGTCAATCAGCCCCAGCATTTT. It specifies CASSGKGAVNQPQHF.

This clonotype was counted only a few times. The genes are TRBV20-1 and TRBJ1-2, with 7 bases matching TRBD1. The CDR3 contains 15 residues. Germline V gene lookup returns CDR1 DFQATT and CDR2 SNEGSKA (reference sequence). V lost 1 base, J lost 1 base, and 6 bases stayed unmatched. The CDR3 reads CSARGFGQDNYGYTF. CDR3 bases: TGCAGTGCTAGAGGTTTTGGACAGGATAACTATGGCTACACCTTC.

To note about this clonotype: Given a much more abundant clone one base away, this may be a read error. The rearrangement links TRBV7-6 to TRBJ2-7; a possible D gene is TRBD1 (6 bases). Gene TRBJ2-5 matches the end of the DNA better, so the J call may be wrong. The CDR3 length is 14 residues. Germline values: CDR1 SGHVS, CDR2 FNYEAQ. The CDR3 DNA reads TGTACCAGCAGCAGAACAGGGATCCGAGAGACCCAGTACTTC. Its translation: CTSSRTGIRETQYF.

A note on this clonotype: At one boundary the junction diverges from the germline segment, which might be a read error. This chain uses TRBV9 with TRBJ2-6, with D possibly TRBD1 on 5 matching bases. The CDR3 is made up of 15 amino acids. Looked up from germline, CDR1 is SGDLS and CDR2 is YYNGEE. This chain's CDR3 is CASSSSGNGASVLTF. The CDR3 coding sequence is TGTGCCAGCAGCTCCTCAGGGAATGGGGCCAGCGTCCTGACTTTC.